The 17 T cell receptor beta chains below come from one sample, sequenced in a study of OX40 agonist ivuxolimab in advanced cancers. The assay was immunoSEQ multiplex PCR, and TCRdb's table has in-frame clones only and misses some. The profile shows around 68,000 clones, about nine tenths of them singletons. This sample comprised CD4+ or CD8+ T cells sorted from blood, obtained in a trial of the OX40 agonist ivuxolimab. The receptors shown here come from an adult with an advanced solid tumor such as melanoma, head and neck, liver or kidney cancer.

J is TRBJ2-2 and V is TRBV11-2; D gene ambiguous. Trimming removed 4 bases from V and 7 bases from J, with 16 bases in between. Germline CDR1 SGHAT, CDR2 FQNNGV. The CDR3 loop spans 15 amino acids. CDR3: CASSYPGTSLGELFF. In nucleotides, the CDR3 is TGTGCCAGCAGCTACCCCGGCACCTCTCTCGGGGAGCTGTTTTTT.

This sequence joins TRBV7-9 and TRBJ1-3; 7 bases are a match to TRBD1. The CDR3 extends over 16 amino acids. Germline CDR1 SEHNR, CDR2 FQNEAQ (reference sequence). V trimming: 5 bases; J trimming: 0 bases; junction bases outside the gene matches: 7. This chain's CDR3 is CASSDRDYTSGNTIYF. DNA for the CDR3: TGTGCCAGCAGCGACAGGGATTATACCTCTGGAAACACCATATATTTT. The full variable domain, rest sourced from reference TRBV7-9 and TRBJ1-3, is DTGVSQNPRHKITKRGQNVTFRCDPISEHNRLYWYRQTLGQGPEFLTYFQNEAQLEKSRLLSDRFSAERPKGSFSTLEIQRTEQGDSAMYLCASSDRDYTSGNTIYFGEGSWLTVV.

This clone showed up just once. This chain links TRBV27 with TRBJ1-2; a possible D gene is TRBD1 (6 bases). Trimming stripped 0 bases from V and 4 bases from J, with 12 bases between. Per the germline V gene, CDR1 is MNHEY and CDR2 is SMNVEV (reference sequence). The CDR3 is 15 amino acids. CDR3 nucleotide sequence: TGTGCCAGCAGTTTATCCGCGGACAGAGCCTATGGCTACACCTTC. It encodes CASSLSADRAYGYTF.

The sample holds one count of this clone. The chain combines TRBV19 with TRBJ2-3; D may be TRBD1 (6 bases). V was pared by 5 bases and J by 2 bases, with 11 bases between. Germline CDR1 is LNHDA and CDR2 is SQIVND (reference sequence). This CDR3 spans 14 amino acids. The CDR3 is CASSFQGSTDTQYF. The CDR3 DNA is TGTGCCAGTAGTTTCCAGGGGTCCACAGATACGCAGTATTTT.

The rearrangement links TRBV19 to TRBJ1-1; D is perhaps TRBD1 (5 bases). Germline V gene data show CDR1 as LNHDA and CDR2 as SQIVND (reference sequence). The CDR3 covers 12 residues. V lost 5 bases and J lost 9, with 13 bases in between. This chain's CDR3 is CASSFSQGQAFF. As DNA, the CDR3 is TGTGCCAGTAGTTTCTCGCAGGGACAAGCTTTCTTT.

The genes are TRBV7-9 and TRBJ2-7; 11 bases align to TRBD1. CDR3 length: 16 residues. With 5 bases clipped from V and 5 bases from J, the junction kept 11 bases outside the gene matches. Germline V gives CDR1 SEHNR, CDR2 FQNEAQ (reference sequence). The CDR3 loop is CASSPFRTGGLDEQYF. CDR3 DNA sequence: TGTGCCAGCAGCCCATTTCGGACAGGGGGCTTAGACGAGCAGTACTTC. The variable domain in full, with the rest retrieved from reference TRBV7-9 and TRBJ2-7, is DTGVSQNPRHKITKRGQNVTFRCDPISEHNRLYWYRQTLGQGPEFLTYFQNEAQLEKSRLLSDRFSAERPKGSFSTLEIQRTEQGDSAMYLCASSPFRTGGLDEQYFGPGTRLTVT.

The chain is built from TRBV5-4 and TRBJ2-1; 16 bases map to TRBD2. V dropped 3 bases and J dropped 9; count of bases not matched to a gene: 6. Germline V gives CDR1 SGHNT, CDR2 YYREEE (reference sequence). The CDR3 covers 16 residues. Written as DNA, the CDR3 is TGTGCCAGCAGCTCTGGGACTAGCGGGAGGGGGAGTGAGCAGTTCTTC. This gives the protein CASSSGTSGRGSEQFF.

With respect to this clone: The junction differs from germline at one of its ends, possibly a read error. V usage is TRBV6-1 and J usage is TRBJ2-3, with D possibly matching TRBD1 (5 bases). Germline V lookup: CDR1 MNHNS, CDR2 SASEGT. The CDR3 has 11 amino acids. The CDR3 sequence is CASSVTGTQYF. CDR3 nucleotides: TGTGCCAGCAGTGTAACAGGTACGCAGTATTTT.

The chain is built from TRBV19 and TRBJ1-3; D is possibly TRBD1 (5 bases). The V gene lost 5 bases and the J gene lost 5 bases, with 10 bases spanning the gap. CDR1 is LNHDA, CDR2 SQIVND, per germline (reference sequence). CDR3 length: 13 amino acids. CDR3 loop: CASSGADRNTIYF. As DNA, the CDR3 is TGTGCCAGTAGTGGGGCGGACAGAAACACCATATATTTT.

The chain recombines TRBV6-1 with TRBJ2-3; D may be TRBD1 or TRBD2 (5 bases each). CDR1 is MNHNS, CDR2 SASEGT, per germline. V was pared by 3 bases and J by 1 base, with 11 bases between. The CDR3 has 15 residues. In DNA, the CDR3 is TGTGCCAGCAGTGATGGGACCGCACGCACAGATACGCAGTATTTT. Translation: CASSDGTARTDTQYF.

The rearrangement joins TRBV28 to TRBJ2-3, with a tentative D call TRBD2 (6 bases). Germline V gene lookup returns CDR1 MDHEN and CDR2 SYDVKM. The CDR3 extends over 16 amino acids. Trimming cost V 8 bases and J 2 bases, with 20 bases left between them. This chain's CDR3 is CASGLLGGTSTDTQYF. As DNA, the CDR3 is TGTGCCAGCGGCCTTCTGGGGGGTACCTCCACAGATACGCAGTATTTT.

The V and J genes are TRBV11-3 and TRBJ1-1, with D uncertain. This CDR3 is built from 14 residues. The germline V gene has CDR1 SGHNT and CDR2 YENEEA. V was shortened by 1 base and J by 1 base, with 7 bases between the two germline ends. The CDR3 spells CASSLGPGNTEAFF. The CDR3 region has the DNA TGTGCCAGCAGCTTAGGCCCGGGGAACACTGAAGCTTTCTTT.

This chain uses TRBV10-2 with TRBJ1-2; 9 positions match TRBD1. The length of the CDR3 is 20 residues. Germline V gene data show CDR1 as WSHSY and CDR2 as SAAADI. The V segment lost 2 bases and the J segment 6 bases; nucleotides outside the gene matches: 22. The DNA for the CDR3 is TGCGCCAGCAGTGAGCCGAGAAAAACCGGGACAGGGAAGTCCCGCGATGGCTACACCTTC. Translating gives CASSEPRKTGTGKSRDGYTF.

This chain connects TRBV19 to TRBJ2-3, with TRBD1 matching over 7 bases. The CDR3 consists of 14 residues. V was pared by 6 bases and J by 3 bases, with 6 bases of the junction left unmatched. Germline values: CDR1 LNHDA, CDR2 SQIVND (reference sequence). Here the CDR3 DNA reads TGTGCCAGTAGAACGACAGGGCTGACAGATACGCAGTATTTT. Residues: CASRTTGLTDTQYF.

The chain recombines TRBV11-2 with TRBJ2-1, with TRBD1 matching 7 bases. V was pared by 3 bases and J by 8 bases, with 10 bases of the junction left unmatched. Germline V gene data show CDR1 as SGHAT and CDR2 as FQNNGV. This CDR3 is built from 15 residues. CDR3: CASSLYYQGEHEQFF. The DNA for the CDR3 is TGTGCCAGCAGCTTGTACTACCAGGGGGAACATGAGCAGTTCTTC. Drawing the rest from reference TRBV11-2 and TRBJ2-1, the complete variable domain is EAGVAQSPRYKIIEKRQSVAFWCNPISGHATLYWYQQILGQGPKLLIQFQNNGVVDDSQLPKDRFSAERLKGVDSTLKIQPAKLEDSAVYLCASSLYYQGEHEQFFGPGTRLTVL.

V and J are TRBV6-6 and TRBJ2-7; 8 bases map to TRBD1. The J segment lost 0 bases and the V segment lost 6 bases, leaving 7 bases of the junction unmatched. This CDR3 has 15 residues. Germline CDR1 reads MNHNY; CDR2 reads SVGAGI (reference sequence). Written as DNA, the CDR3 is TGTGCCAGCAGGCTGACAGGGGTACCCTCCTACGAGCAGTACTTC. It is translated as CASRLTGVPSYEQYF.

This chain uses TRBV18 with TRBJ2-7; no firm D call. CDR1 is KGHSH and CDR2 is LQKENI in the germline V gene. This CDR3 region has 13 residues. Trimming took 2 bases from V and 3 from J, leaving 8 bases between them. CDR3 nucleotide sequence: TGTGCCAGCTCACCAGGGTTCGGCTACGAGCAGTACTTC. Its protein is CASSPGFGYEQYF. Complete variable domain (other parts from reference TRBV18 and TRBJ2-7): NAGVMQNPRHLVRRRGQEARLRCSPMKGHSHVYWYRQLPEEGLKFMVYLQKENIIDESGMPKERFSAEFPKEGPSILRIQQVVRGDSAAYFCASSPGFGYEQYFGPGTRLTVT.